This T cell receptor beta chain is drawn from a study of graft-versus-host responses after intestinal transplantation. Study information: Tacrolimus and steroids were given for two to three years to all recipients after anti-thymocyte globulin induction.

Trimming removed 5 bases from V and 9 bases from J, with 10 bases in between. Germline loops: CDR1 SGHAT, CDR2 FQNNGV. This CDR3 spans 12 amino acids. Notes on this clone: Its antigen is not known.

Sequencing used immunoSEQ multiplex PCR; TCRdb keeps in-frame clones, though not all of them. The table records under 150,000 clones, around nine tenths of them present only once. Study results and caveats: There was an association between peak levels of circulating GvH clones and early post-transplant HvG declines.

The sequence was obtained from a human donor who received an intestinal transplant. V is TRBV11-2 and J is TRBJ2-2; the D is unclear. The source was unstimulated CD4+ T cells sorted from spleen or lymph node cells, collected before intestinal transplant. The CDR3 loop reads CASSVGFRELFF. The CDR3 nucleotides are TGTGCCAGCAGCGTAGGGTTTCGGGAGCTGTTTTTT.